Many counts were recorded for the clone carrying this TCR beta chain. Its cognate antigen is unknown. The source of the sample is a study of Graves' ophthalmopathy and Graves' hyperthyroidism. Study outcomes and limitations: Progression of ophthalmopathy was predicted by the model with about 66% sensitivity and just under 75% specificity.

Germline assignment: CDR1 SGHVS and CDR2 FQNEAQ. The CDR3 consists of 15 residues. The J segment lost 1 base and the V segment lost 4 bases, leaving 7 bases of the junction unmatched. Using RNA transcripts, the TCR beta CDR3 regions were amplified. Investigators did first-round RT-PCR with HTBI primers, then second-round multiplex PCR. TCRdb re-called the multiplex PCR reads through MiXCR, storing one row per CDR3 protein. The sample consists of roughly 400,000 distinct CDR3 sequences, around 18% of them appearing once. The sequencing input was peripheral blood. The sequence came from a woman aged 18-35 years with Graves' ophthalmopathy. The gene calls are TRBV7-8 and TRBJ2-7, with 7 positions matching TRBD2. The CDR3 DNA follows: TGTGCCAGCAGCTCAGTAGCGGGTAGATCCTACGAGCAGTACTTC. It specifies CASSSVAGRSYEQYF.